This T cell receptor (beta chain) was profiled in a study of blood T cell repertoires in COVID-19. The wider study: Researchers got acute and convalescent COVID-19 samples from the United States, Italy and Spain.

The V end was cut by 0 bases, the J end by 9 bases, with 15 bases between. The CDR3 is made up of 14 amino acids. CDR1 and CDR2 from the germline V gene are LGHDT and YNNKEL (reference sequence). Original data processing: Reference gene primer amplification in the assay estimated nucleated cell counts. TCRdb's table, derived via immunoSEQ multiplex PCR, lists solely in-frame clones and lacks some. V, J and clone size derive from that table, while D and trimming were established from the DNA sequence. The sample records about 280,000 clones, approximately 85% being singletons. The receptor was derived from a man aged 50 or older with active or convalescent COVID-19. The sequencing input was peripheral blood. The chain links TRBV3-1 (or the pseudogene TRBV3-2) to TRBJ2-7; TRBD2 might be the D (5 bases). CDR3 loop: CASSQDMRLAAQYF. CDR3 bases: TGTGCCAGCAGCCAAGATATGCGGCTAGCCGCGCAGTACTTC.